The clone carrying this T cell receptor beta chain has a handful of counts. Its matching antigen is unknown. The data are from a study of identical twins. Findings of the study overall: Within twin pairs, the out-of-frame alpha sequences they shared showed excess low generation probability. Abundant beta clonotypes from cord blood bore fewer insertions; memory repertoires lacked this pattern.

A universal primer binding site was introduced by template switching. The final cDNA contained unique molecular identifiers. TCRdb fed the 5' RACE reads into MiXCR, producing one record per CDR3 protein. The sample lists some 900,000 distinct CDR3 sequences, 9% to 15% seen once, with roughly 1.5% in the top ten. CDR3 length: 15 residues. The V gene end was trimmed by 6 bases and the J gene end by 4 bases; junction bases not matched to a gene: 5. The sample was also linked to a second study, of yellow fever vaccine responses in identical twins.

This receptor was obtained from a woman between 18 and 29 years old in good health. The sequencing sample was made of PBMCs. The chain links TRBV12-3 or TRBV12-4 to TRBJ2-2, with 10 bases that match TRBD1. The CDR3 DNA sequence: TGTGCCAGCAGAGACAGGGGGCGTACCACCGGGGAGCTGTTTTTT. It translates to CASRDRGRTTGELFF.